Below, 9 T cell receptor beta chains from the same sample are listed, as sequenced in a study of blood T cell repertoires in COVID-19. The table came from immunoSEQ multiplex PCR; TCRdb's copy has only in-frame clones and leaves some out. This table holds tens of thousands of clones, approximately 90% found once. The sequenced sample was peripheral blood. The receptors were gathered from a woman of 80 years or more with acute or convalescent COVID-19.

This chain joins TRBV28 and TRBJ2-3, with 7 bases fitting TRBD2. The CDR3 spans 14 residues. CDR1 and CDR2 from the germline V gene are MDHEN and SYDVKM. Losses at the gene ends were 10 bases for V and 5 bases for J; bases not matched to a gene: 12. This CDR3 reads CATAAGEWKDTQYF. The CDR3 DNA reads as TGTGCCACAGCGGCGGGAGAGTGGAAAGATACGCAGTATTTT.

V gene TRBV28 combines with J gene TRBJ2-1; TRBD2 might be the D (6 bases). The CDR3 has 14 residues. Trimming pared 7 bases from V and 6 bases from J, leaving 16 bases between. Germline CDR1 MDHEN, CDR2 SYDVKM. CDR3 DNA: TGTGCCAGCATCGAGGGTGCGGGAAGCAATGAGCAGTTCTTC. Its protein is CASIEGAGSNEQFF.

The chain uses TRBV5-4 and TRBJ1-1, with D uncertain. The CDR3 has 15 residues. V was pared by 0 bases and J by 2 bases, with 11 bases between. Germline V gene sequence: CDR1 SGHNT, CDR2 YYREEE (reference sequence). CDR3 in amino acids: CASSLALGDNTEAFF. The DNA of the CDR3 is TGTGCCAGCAGCTTGGCCTTGGGCGATAACACTGAAGCTTTCTTT.

The chain combines TRBV7-2 with TRBJ1-5; 7 bases agree with TRBD1. In germline, CDR1 is SGHTA, CDR2 FQGNSA. CDR3 length: 15 amino acids. J gave up 4 bases and V 5 bases, and 8 bases lay outside the gene matches. As DNA, the CDR3 is TGTGCCAGCAGCATATACGGGACAGATAATCAGCCCCAGCATTTT. Its translation: CASSIYGTDNQPQHF.

The chain is built from TRBV12-3 or TRBV12-4 and TRBJ1-1; weak D call: TRBD1 (5 bases). V was clipped by 5 bases and J by 2 bases, with 9 bases between them. This CDR3 region has 13 residues. CDR3 DNA: TGTGCCAGCAGTCTGACAGAAAACACTGAAGCTTTCTTT. Protein: CASSLTENTEAFF.

The CDR3 is CASSPRLAGGLNEQFF. In nucleotides, the CDR3 is TGTGCCAGCAGCCCGAGACTAGCGGGGGGGCTGAATGAGCAGTTCTTC. The chain carries TRBV7-2 and TRBJ2-1; 14 nucleotides match TRBD2. Germline assignment: CDR1 SGHTA and CDR2 FQGNSA. After removal of 5 bases from V and 7 bases from J, the junction contained 7 bases not matched to a gene. The CDR3 spans 16 residues.

The chain carries TRBV2 and TRBJ1-2; 9 positions match TRBD1. This CDR3 has 15 residues. CDR1 is SNHLY, CDR2 FYNNEI, per germline. V trimming: 0 bases; J trimming: 8 bases; junction bases outside the gene matches: 7. The CDR3 DNA reads as TGTGCCAGCAGTGAAGCGCGGGACAGGGTCGGCGGCTACACCTTC. This sequence encodes CASSEARDRVGGYTF.

CDR3 residues: CASSLRGFTGELFF. The CDR3 bases are TGTGCCAGCAGCTTAAGGGGGTTCACCGGGGAGCTGTTTTTT. The rearrangement joins TRBV7-2 to TRBJ2-2, with D maybe TRBD1 (6 bases). Germline loops: CDR1 SGHTA, CDR2 FQGNSA. V was shortened by 2 bases and J by 4 bases, with 8 bases between the two germline ends. The CDR3 consists of 14 residues. The complete variable domain, with remaining parts taken from reference TRBV7-2 and TRBJ2-2, reads GAGVSQSPSNKVTEKGKDVELRCDPISGHTALYWYRQSLGQGLEFLIYFQGNSAPDKSGLPSDRFSAERTGGSVSTLTIQRTQQEDSAVYLCASSLRGFTGELFFGEGSRLTVL.

With respect to this clone: At one end the junction does not follow the germline gene, possibly because of a read error. The V call is TRBV24-1, the J call TRBJ1-1; TRBD1 matches 8 bases. Germline lookup yields CDR1 KGHDR and CDR2 SFDVKD. There are 13 residues in the CDR3. This CDR3 reads CATSGGLWTGHIF. Written as DNA, the CDR3 is TGTGCCACCAGTGGTGGACTATGGACAGGGCATATCTTT.